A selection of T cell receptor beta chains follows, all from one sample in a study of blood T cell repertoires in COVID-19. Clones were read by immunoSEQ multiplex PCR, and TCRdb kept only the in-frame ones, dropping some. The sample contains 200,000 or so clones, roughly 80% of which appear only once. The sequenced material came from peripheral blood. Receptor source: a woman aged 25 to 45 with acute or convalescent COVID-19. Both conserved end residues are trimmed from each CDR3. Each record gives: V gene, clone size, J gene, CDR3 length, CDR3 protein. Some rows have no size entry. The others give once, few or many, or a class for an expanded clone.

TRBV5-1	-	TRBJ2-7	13	ASSRLDSGSYEQY
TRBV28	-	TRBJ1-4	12	ASGQTGFVEKLF
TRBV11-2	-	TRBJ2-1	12	ASSLKMFSNEQF
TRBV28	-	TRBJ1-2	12	ASSFSTTTYGYT
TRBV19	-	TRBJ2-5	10	ASSAQGETQY
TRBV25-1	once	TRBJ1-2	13	ASSSTGGRDYGYT
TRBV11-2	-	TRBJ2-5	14	ASSFDQGTSWETQY
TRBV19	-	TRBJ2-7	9	ASASSHEQY
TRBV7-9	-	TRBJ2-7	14	ASSLVVAGGVYEQY
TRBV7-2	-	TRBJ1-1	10	ASSFVPSEAF
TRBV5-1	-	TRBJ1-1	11	ASSSPGVTEAF
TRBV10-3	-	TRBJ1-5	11	AIPTGSNQPQH
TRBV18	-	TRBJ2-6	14	ASSPWSRAGANVLT
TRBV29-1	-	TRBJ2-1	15	SVEDPSTGGSYNEQF
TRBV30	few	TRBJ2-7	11	AWSGQGGYEQY
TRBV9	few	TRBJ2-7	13	ASSVGIGGHYEQY
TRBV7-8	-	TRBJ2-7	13	ASSLEGTGAYEQY
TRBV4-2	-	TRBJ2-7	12	ASSQSEASYEQY
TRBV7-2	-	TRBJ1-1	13	ASSLVLQGAMVAF
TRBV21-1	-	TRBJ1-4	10	ASSTGGEKLF
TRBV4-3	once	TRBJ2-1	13	ASSQEGGGRNEQF
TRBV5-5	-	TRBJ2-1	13	ASSLSGRHNNEQF
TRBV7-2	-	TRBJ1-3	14	ASSTSGGISGNTIY
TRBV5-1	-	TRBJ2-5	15	ASRQQRTSGTGETQY
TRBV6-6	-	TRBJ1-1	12	ASRLDRGTTEAF
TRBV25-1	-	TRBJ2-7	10	ASSEYSYEQY
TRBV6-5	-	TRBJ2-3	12	ASRWTSGLDTQY
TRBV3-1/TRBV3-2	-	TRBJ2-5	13	ASSPLAGLQETQY